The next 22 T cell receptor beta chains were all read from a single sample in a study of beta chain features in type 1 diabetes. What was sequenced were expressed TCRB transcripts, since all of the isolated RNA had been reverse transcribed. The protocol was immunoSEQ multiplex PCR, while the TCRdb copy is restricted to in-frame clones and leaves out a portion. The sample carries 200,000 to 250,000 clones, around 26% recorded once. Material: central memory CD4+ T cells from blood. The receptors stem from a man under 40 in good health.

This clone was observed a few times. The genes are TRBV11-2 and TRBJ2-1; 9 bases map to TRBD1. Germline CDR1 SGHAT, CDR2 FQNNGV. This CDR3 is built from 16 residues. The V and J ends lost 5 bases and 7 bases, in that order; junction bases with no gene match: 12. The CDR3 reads CASSPYRGRVSNEQFF. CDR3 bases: TGTGCCAGCAGCCCATACAGGGGGCGGGTTAGTAATGAGCAGTTCTTC.

CDR3 residues: CASSRYPGQGYDTQYF. The CDR3 nucleotides read TGTGCCAGCTCACGATACCCGGGACAGGGGTATGATACGCAGTATTTT. V and J are TRBV18 and TRBJ2-3; the match to TRBD1 covers 10 bases. From germline, CDR1 is KGHSH and CDR2 LQKENI. Trimming cost V 4 bases and J 6 bases; bases outside gene matches: 10. The CDR3 is 16 residues long.

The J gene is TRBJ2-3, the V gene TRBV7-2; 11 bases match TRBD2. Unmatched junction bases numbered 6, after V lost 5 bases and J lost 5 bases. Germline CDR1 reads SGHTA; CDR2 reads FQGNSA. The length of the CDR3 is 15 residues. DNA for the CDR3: TGTGCCAGCAGCGATAGCGGGAGGGCCGAAGATACGCAGTATTTT. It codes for CASSDSGRAEDTQYF.

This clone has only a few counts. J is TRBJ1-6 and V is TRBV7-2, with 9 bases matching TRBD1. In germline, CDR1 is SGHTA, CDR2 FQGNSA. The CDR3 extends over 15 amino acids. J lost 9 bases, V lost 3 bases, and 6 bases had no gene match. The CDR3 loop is CASSFEGQGSSPLHF. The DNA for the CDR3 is TGTGCCAGCAGCTTCGAGGGACAGGGCAGTTCACCCCTCCACTTT.

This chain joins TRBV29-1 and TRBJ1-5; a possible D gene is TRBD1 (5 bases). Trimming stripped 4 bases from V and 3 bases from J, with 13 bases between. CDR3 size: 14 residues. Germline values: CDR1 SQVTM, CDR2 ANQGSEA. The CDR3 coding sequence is TGCAGCGTTGTGAGCGGGGCCCACAATCAGCCCCAGCATTTT. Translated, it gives CSVVSGAHNQPQHF.

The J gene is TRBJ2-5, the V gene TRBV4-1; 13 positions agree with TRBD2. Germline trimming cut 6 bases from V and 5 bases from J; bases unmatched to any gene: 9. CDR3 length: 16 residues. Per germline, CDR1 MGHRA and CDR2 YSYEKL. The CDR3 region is CASRPTSGGARETQYF. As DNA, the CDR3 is TGCGCCAGCAGACCAACTAGCGGGGGGGCCCGGGAGACCCAGTACTTC.

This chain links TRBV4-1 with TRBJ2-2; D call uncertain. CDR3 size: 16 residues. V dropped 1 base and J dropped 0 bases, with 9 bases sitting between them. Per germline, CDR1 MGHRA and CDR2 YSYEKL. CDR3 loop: CASSQVKAPNTGELFF. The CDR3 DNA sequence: TGCGCCAGCAGCCAAGTGAAGGCCCCGAACACCGGGGAGCTGTTTTTT.

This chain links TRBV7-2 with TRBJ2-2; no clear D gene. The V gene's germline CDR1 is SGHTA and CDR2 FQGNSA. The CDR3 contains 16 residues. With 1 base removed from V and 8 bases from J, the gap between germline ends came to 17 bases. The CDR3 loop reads CASSLGALLNLGELFF. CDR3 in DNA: TGTGCCAGCAGCTTAGGCGCCTTGCTGAACCTTGGGGAGCTGTTTTTT.

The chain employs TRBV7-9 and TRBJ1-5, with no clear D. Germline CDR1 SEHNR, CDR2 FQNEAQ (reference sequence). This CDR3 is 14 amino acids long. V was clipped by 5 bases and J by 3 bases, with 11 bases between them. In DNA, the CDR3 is TGTGCCAGCAGCACGGACCTCAACAATCAGCCCCAGCATTTT. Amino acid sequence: CASSTDLNNQPQHF.

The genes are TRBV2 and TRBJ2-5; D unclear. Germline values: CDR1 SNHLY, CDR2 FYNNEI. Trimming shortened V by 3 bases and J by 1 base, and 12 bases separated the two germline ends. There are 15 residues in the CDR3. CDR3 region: CASSDRSLGQETQYF. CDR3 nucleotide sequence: TGTGCCAGCAGTGACAGATCCCTGGGCCAAGAGACCCAGTACTTC.

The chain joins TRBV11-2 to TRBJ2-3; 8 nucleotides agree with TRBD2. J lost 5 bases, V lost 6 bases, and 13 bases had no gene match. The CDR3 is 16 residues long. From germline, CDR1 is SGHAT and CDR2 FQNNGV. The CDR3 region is CASSFRTGGPKDTQYF. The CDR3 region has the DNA TGTGCCAGCAGTTTCAGAACGGGGGGGCCGAAAGATACGCAGTATTTT.

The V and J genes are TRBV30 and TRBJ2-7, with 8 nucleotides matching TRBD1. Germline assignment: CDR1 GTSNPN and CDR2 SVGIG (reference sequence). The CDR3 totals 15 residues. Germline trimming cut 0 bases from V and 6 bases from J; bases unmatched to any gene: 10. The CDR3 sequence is CAWSVHRDRSGEQYF. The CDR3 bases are TGTGCCTGGAGTGTACATCGGGACAGGTCGGGCGAGCAGTACTTC.

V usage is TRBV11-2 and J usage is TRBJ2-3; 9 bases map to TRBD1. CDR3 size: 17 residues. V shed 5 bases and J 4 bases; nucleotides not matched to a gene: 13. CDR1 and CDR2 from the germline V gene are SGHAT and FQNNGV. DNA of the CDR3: TGTGCCAGCAGCCTCTCATACGGGACAGGGAGTCCAGATACGCAGTATTTT. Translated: CASSLSYGTGSPDTQYF.

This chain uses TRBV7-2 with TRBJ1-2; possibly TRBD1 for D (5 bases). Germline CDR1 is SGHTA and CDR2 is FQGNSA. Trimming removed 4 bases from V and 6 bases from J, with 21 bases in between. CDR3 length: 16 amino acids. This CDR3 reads CASSSPREGSKDGYTF. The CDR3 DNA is TGTGCCAGCAGCTCCCCCAGGGAGGGTAGCAAGGATGGCTACACCTTC.

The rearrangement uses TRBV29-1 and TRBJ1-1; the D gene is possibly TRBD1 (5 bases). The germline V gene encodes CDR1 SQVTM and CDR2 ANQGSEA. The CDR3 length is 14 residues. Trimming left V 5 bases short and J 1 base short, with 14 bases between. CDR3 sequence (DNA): TGCAGCGTTCAGAAAATTACAGGGAACACTGAAGCTTTCTTT. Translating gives CSVQKITGNTEAFF.

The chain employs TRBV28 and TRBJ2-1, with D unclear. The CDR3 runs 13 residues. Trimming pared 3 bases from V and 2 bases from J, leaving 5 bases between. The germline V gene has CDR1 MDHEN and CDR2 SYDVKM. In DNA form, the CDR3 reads TGTGCCAGCAGTTTGGACGCCTACAATGAGCAGTTCTTC. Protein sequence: CASSLDAYNEQFF.

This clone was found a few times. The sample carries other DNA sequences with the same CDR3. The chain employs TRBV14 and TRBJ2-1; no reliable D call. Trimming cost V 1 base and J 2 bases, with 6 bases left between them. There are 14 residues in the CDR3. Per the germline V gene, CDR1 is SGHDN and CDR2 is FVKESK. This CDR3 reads CASSQGSAYNEQFF. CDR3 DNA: TGTGCCAGCAGCCAAGGTTCAGCCTACAATGAGCAGTTCTTC.

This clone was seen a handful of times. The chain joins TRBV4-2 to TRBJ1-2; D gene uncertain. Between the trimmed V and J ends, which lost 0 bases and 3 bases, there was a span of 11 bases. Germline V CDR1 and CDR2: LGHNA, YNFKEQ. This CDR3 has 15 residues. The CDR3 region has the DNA TGTGCCAGCAGCCAAGATCGCTCAGGCCACTATGGCTACACCTTC. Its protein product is CASSQDRSGHYGYTF.

The CDR3 loop is CASREGGNEQFF. CDR3 DNA sequence: TGTGCCAGCAGAGAGGGAGGAAATGAGCAGTTCTTC. This chain joins TRBV28 and TRBJ2-1; a possible D gene is TRBD2 (6 bases). V was pared by 6 bases and J by 7 bases, with 10 bases between. Germline V lookup: CDR1 MDHEN, CDR2 SYDVKM. This CDR3 is 12 amino acids long.

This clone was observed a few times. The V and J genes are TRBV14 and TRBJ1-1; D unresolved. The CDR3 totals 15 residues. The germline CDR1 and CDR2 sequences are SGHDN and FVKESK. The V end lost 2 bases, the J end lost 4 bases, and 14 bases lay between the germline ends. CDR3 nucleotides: TGTGCCAGCAGCCAAATACCTTCGGCGAGCACTGAAGCTTTCTTT. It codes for CASSQIPSASTEAFF. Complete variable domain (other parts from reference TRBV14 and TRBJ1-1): EAGVTQFPSHSVIEKGQTVTLRCDPISGHDNLYWYRRVMGKEIKFLLHFVKESKQDESGMPNNRFLAERTGGTYSTLKVQPAELEDSGVYFCASSQIPSASTEAFFGQGTRLTVV.

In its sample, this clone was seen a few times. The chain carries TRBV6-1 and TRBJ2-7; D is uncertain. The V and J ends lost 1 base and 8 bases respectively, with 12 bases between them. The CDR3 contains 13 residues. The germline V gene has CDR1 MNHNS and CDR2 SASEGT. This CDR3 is CASSEEVGPKQYF. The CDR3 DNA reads TGTGCCAGCAGTGAAGAAGTCGGTCCCAAGCAGTACTTC.

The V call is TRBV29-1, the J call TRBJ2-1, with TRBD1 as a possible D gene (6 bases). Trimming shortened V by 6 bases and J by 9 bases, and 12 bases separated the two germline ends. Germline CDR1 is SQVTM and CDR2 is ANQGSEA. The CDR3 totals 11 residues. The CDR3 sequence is CSVGQGIEQFF. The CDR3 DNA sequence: TGCAGCGTCGGTCAGGGGATTGAGCAGTTCTTC.